A single sample gave rise to the 10 T cell receptor beta chains below, sequenced in a study of long-term antiretroviral therapy in people with HIV. Runs used v3.0 of the immunoSEQ assay and were done at survey level. The protocol was immunoSEQ multiplex PCR, while the TCRdb copy is restricted to in-frame clones and leaves out a portion. Of tens of thousands of clones detected, roughly 96% appear once; the ten largest clones hold under 3%. The sequencing used unsorted PBMCs, collected roughly 6.4 years after starting antiretroviral therapy. These receptors were obtained from a man under 40 with HIV.

As for this clone: A read error may produce the germline difference seen at one junction end. Here the CDR3 reads CSVSREGEADAQYF. The CDR3 DNA reads as TGCAGCGTATCCCGGGAGGGTGAGGCAGATGCGCAGTATTTT. The rearrangement links TRBV29-1 to TRBJ2-3; 8 nucleotides agree with TRBD2. The germline gives CDR1 SQVTM, CDR2 ANQGSEA. The CDR3 spans 14 residues.

The J gene is TRBJ2-1, the V gene TRBV19, with 10 bases that match TRBD2. The CDR3 is 20 amino acids. The V and J ends lost 5 bases and 1 base, in that order; junction bases with no gene match: 17. Germline assignment: CDR1 LNHDA and CDR2 SQIVND (reference sequence). CDR3 DNA sequence: TGTGCCAGTAGTCCAACTAGCGGGGCTGGTGGGGGGTGGTCCTACAATGAGCAGTTCTTC. Amino acid sequence: CASSPTSGAGGGWSYNEQFF.

This sequence joins TRBV5-4 and TRBJ1-1; D call uncertain. The length of the CDR3 is 13 residues. V lost 2 bases and J lost 4, with 9 bases in between. Germline CDR1 SGHNT, CDR2 YYREEE (reference sequence). CDR3 in amino acids: CASSLGIFTEAFF. The CDR3 bases are TGTGCCAGCAGCTTAGGGATTTTCACTGAAGCTTTCTTT.

V and J are TRBV18 and TRBJ1-6; 9 bases are a match to TRBD1. Germline CDR1 and CDR2: KGHSH and LQKENI. The CDR3 contains 16 residues. The J segment lost 10 bases and the V segment lost 2 bases, leaving 9 bases of the junction unmatched. CDR3 DNA sequence: TGTGCCAGCTCACCATCCGGGACAGGGAAGGAATCACCCCTCCACTTT. This sequence encodes CASSPSGTGKESPLHF.

This chain's CDR3 is CASPDRGYEQYF. The CDR3 nucleotides read TGTGCCAGCCCCGACAGGGGCTACGAGCAGTACTTC. The chain employs TRBV7-2 and TRBJ2-7; TRBD1 matches 8 bases. V trimming: 8 bases; J trimming: 3 bases; junction bases outside the gene matches: 3. This CDR3 region has 12 residues. Looked up from germline, CDR1 is SGHTA and CDR2 is FQGNSA.

This chain uses TRBV25-1 with TRBJ2-2; TRBD1 matches at 9 bases. The V segment lost 4 bases and the J segment 4 bases; nucleotides outside the gene matches: 4. The CDR3 length is 15 residues. Per germline, CDR1 MGHDK and CDR2 SYGVNS. The CDR3 sequence: CASSAPDRGTGELFF. CDR3 coding DNA: TGTGCCAGCAGTGCCCCGGACAGGGGCACCGGGGAGCTGTTTTTT.

This clone is a singleton in its sample. This chain links TRBV2 with TRBJ2-3; possible D gene TRBD2, 7 bases. Trimming stripped 8 bases from V and 1 base from J, with 13 bases between. In germline, CDR1 is SNHLY, CDR2 FYNNEI. The CDR3 consists of 14 residues. CDR3 DNA: TGTGCCAGCGGAAGGGGGAGGGGCACAGATACGCAGTATTTT. This codes for CASGRGRGTDTQYF.

Remarks on this clone: This same CDR3 is encoded by further DNA sequences in the sample. The V gene is TRBV6-5, the J gene TRBJ2-7, with TRBD1 as a possible D gene (6 bases). The CDR3 is made up of 12 amino acids. Trimming took off 4 bases at V and 4 bases at J, with 8 bases between the two ends. Germline V lookup: CDR1 MNHEY, CDR2 SVGAGI. The CDR3 DNA reads TGTGCCAGCAGTTCCCAGGGGTACGAGCAGTACTTC. This translates into CASSSQGYEQYF.

V gene TRBV9 combines with J gene TRBJ2-7; a possible D gene is TRBD2 (5 bases). In germline, CDR1 is SGDLS, CDR2 YYNGEE. Trimming removed 7 bases from V and 6 bases from J, with 20 bases in between. The CDR3 runs to 14 residues. The CDR3 DNA follows: TGTGCCAGCTCCGGAGGTCAGCCTTGGGGCGAGCAGTACTTC. As protein: CASSGGQPWGEQYF.

This chain links TRBV2 with TRBJ2-3; 12 bases match TRBD2. J gave up 2 bases and V 6 bases, and 6 bases lay outside the gene matches. The CDR3 length is 16 residues. Germline CDR1 is SNHLY and CDR2 is FYNNEI. The CDR3 spells CASRPLAGGNTDTQYF. In DNA form, the CDR3 reads TGTGCCAGCAGACCACTAGCGGGGGGAAACACAGATACGCAGTATTTT.